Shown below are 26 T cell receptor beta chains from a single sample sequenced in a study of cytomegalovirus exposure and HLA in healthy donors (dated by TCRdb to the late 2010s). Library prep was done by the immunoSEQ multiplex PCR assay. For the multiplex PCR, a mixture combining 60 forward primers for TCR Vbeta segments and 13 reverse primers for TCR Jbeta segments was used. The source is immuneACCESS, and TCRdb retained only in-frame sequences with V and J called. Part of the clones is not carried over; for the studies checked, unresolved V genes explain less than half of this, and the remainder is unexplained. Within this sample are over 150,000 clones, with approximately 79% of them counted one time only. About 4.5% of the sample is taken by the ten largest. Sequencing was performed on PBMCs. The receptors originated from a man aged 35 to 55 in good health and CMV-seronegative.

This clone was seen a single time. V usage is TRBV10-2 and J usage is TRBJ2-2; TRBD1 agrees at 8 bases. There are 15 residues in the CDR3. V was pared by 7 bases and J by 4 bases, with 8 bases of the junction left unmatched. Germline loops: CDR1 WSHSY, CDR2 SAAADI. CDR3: CASNPTGAGTGELFF. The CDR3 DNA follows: TGCGCCAGCAACCCGACAGGGGCGGGCACCGGGGAGCTGTTTTTT.

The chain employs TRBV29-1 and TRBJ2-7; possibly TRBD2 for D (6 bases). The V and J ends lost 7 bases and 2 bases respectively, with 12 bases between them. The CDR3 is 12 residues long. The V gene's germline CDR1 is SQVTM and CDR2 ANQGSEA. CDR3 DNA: TGCAGCGCCGGTTTAGCGGCCTACGAGCAGTACTTC. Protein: CSAGLAAYEQYF.

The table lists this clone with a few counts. This CDR3 reads CASSPLQGISTDTQYF. The DNA for the CDR3 is TGTGCCAGCTCACCTCTACAGGGGATTAGCACAGATACGCAGTATTTT. The rearrangement links TRBV18 to TRBJ2-3; 7 bases match TRBD1. The CDR3 has 16 amino acids. The germline V gene encodes CDR1 KGHSH and CDR2 LQKENI. With V trimmed by 3 bases and J by 0 bases, 6 bases remained unmatched.

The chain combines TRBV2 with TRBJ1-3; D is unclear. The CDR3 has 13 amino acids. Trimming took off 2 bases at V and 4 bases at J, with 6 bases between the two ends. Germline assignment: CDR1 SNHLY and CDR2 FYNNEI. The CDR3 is CASSEREGNTIYF. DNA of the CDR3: TGTGCCAGCAGTGAACGGGAGGGAAACACCATATATTTT.

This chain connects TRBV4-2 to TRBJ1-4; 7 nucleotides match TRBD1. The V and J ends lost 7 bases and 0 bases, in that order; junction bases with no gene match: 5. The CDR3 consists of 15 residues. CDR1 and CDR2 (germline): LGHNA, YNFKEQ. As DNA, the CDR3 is TGTGCCAGCACCACAGGGGCGCCAACTAATGAAAAACTGTTTTTT. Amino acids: CASTTGAPTNEKLFF.

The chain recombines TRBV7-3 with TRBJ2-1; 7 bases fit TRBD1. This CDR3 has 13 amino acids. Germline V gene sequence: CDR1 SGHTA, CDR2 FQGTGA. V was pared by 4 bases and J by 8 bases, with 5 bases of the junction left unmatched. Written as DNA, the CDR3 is TGTGCCAGCAGCTCCCACAGGGGATATGAGCAGTTCTTC. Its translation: CASSSHRGYEQFF.

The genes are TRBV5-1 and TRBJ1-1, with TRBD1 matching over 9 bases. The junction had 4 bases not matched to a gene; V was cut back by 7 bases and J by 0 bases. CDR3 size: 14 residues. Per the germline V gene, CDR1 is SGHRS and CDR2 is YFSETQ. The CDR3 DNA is TGCGCCAGCGGACAGGGGTCTCTGAACACTGAAGCTTTCTTT. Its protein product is CASGQGSLNTEAFF. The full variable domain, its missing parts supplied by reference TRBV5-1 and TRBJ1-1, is KAGVTQTPRYLIKTRGQQVTLSCSPISGHRSVSWYQQTPGQGLQFLFEYFSETQRNKGNFPGRFSGRQFSNSRSEMNVSTLELGDSALYLCASGQGSLNTEAFFGQGTRLTVV.

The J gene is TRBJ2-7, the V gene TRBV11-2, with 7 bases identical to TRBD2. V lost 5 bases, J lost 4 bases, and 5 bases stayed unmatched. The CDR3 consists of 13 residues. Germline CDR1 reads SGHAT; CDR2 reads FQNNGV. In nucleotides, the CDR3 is TGTGCCAGCAGCCCGCGAGCGGGGTACGAGCAGTACTTC. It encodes CASSPRAGYEQYF.

CDR3 in amino acids: CASIDTGTHQETQYF. CDR3 bases: TGCGCCAGTATAGATACCGGGACACATCAAGAGACCCAGTACTTC. The gene calls are TRBV5-1 and TRBJ2-5; tentative D call: TRBD1 (6 bases). Per germline, CDR1 SGHRS and CDR2 YFSETQ. The germline V and J ends were trimmed by 8 bases and 2 bases, with 19 bases remaining between them. The CDR3 contains 15 residues.

The DNA of the CDR3 is TGTGCCAGCAGTGCCGGGACAGGACGATACTACACCTTC. It codes for CASSAGTGRYYTF. The chain uses TRBV6-5 and TRBJ1-2; 8 bases align to TRBD1. Germline trimming cut 5 bases from V and 10 bases from J; bases unmatched to any gene: 9. The CDR3 runs 13 residues. CDR1 is MNHEY and CDR2 is SVGAGI in the germline V gene.

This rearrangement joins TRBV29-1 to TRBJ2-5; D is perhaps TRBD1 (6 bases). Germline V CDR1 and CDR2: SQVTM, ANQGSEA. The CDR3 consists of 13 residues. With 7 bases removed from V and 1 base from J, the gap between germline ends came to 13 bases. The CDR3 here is CSAGWGLQETQYF. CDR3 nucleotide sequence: TGCAGCGCGGGTTGGGGGCTCCAAGAGACCCAGTACTTC.

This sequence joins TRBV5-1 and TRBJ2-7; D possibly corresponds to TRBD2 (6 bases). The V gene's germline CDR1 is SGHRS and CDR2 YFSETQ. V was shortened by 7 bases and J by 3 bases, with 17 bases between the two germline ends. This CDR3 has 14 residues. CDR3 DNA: TGCGCCAGCTCAAGGACCTGGAGGGACTACGAGCAGTACTTC. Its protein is CASSRTWRDYEQYF.

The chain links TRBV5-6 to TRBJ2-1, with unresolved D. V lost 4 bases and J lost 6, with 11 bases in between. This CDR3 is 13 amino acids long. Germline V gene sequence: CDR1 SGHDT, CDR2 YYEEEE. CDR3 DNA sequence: TGTGCCAGCAGCCCCTTTCTCAGCAATGAGCAGTTCTTC. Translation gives CASSPFLSNEQFF.

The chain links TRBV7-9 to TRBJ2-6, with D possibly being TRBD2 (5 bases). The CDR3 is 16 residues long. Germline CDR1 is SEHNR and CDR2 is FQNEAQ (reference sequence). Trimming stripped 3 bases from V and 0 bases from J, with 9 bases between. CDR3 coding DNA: TGTGCCAGCAGCTTCAGGACTCACTCTGGGGCCAACGTCCTGACTTTC. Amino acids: CASSFRTHSGANVLTF.

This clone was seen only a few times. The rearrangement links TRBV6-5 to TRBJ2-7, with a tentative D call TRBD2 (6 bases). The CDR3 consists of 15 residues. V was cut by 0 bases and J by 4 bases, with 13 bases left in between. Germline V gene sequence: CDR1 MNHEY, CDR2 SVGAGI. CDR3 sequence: CASSYSGAGSYEQYF. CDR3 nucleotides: TGTGCCAGCAGTTACTCGGGTGCGGGGTCTTACGAGCAGTACTTC.

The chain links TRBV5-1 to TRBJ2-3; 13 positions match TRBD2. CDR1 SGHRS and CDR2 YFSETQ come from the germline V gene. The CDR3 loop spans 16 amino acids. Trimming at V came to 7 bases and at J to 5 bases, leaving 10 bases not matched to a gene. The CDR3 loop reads CASGNSLAGGKDTQYF. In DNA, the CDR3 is TGCGCCAGCGGTAACTCACTAGCGGGGGGGAAAGATACGCAGTATTTT.

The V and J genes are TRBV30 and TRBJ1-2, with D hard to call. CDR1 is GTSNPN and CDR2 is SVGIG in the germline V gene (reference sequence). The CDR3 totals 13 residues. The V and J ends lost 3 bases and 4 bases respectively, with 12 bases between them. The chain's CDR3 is CAWSGDFLYGYTF. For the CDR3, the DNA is TGTGCCTGGAGCGGGGATTTTCTCTATGGCTACACCTTC.

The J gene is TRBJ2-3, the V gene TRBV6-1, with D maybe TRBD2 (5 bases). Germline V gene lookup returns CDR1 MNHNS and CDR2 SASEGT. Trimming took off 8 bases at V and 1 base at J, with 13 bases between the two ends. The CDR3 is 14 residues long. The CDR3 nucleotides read TGTGCCAGCCTCCCGGGGTGGGGCACAGATACGCAGTATTTT. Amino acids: CASLPGWGTDTQYF.

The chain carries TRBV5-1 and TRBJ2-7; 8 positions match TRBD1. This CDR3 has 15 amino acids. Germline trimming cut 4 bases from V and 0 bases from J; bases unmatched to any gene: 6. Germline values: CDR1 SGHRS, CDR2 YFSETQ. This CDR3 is CASSVGTGYSYEQYF. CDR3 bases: TGCGCCAGCAGCGTCGGGACAGGATACTCCTACGAGCAGTACTTC.

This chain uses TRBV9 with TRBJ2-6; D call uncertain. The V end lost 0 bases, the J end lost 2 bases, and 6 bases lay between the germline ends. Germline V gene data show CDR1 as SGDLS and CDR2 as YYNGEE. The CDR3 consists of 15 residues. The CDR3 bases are TGTGCCAGCAGCGTAGCCCAGACTGGGGCCAACGTCCTGACTTTC. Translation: CASSVAQTGANVLTF.

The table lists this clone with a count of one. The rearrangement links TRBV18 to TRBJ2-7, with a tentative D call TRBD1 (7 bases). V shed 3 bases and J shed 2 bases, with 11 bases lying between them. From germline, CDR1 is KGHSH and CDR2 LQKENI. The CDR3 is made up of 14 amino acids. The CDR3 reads CASSPGGTAYEQYF. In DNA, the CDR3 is TGTGCCAGCTCACCGGGCGGGACAGCCTACGAGCAGTACTTC.

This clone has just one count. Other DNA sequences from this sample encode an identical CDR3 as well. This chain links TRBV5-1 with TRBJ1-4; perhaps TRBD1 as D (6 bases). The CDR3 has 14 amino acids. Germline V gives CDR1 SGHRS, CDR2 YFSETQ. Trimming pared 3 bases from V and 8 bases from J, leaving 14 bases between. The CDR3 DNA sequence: TGCGCCAGCAGCTCCGGACAGTTTAACGAAAAACTGTTTTTT. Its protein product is CASSSGQFNEKLFF.

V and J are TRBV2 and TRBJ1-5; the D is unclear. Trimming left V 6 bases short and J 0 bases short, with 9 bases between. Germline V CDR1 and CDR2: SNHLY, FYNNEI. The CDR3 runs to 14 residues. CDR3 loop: CASREDLSNQPQHF. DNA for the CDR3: TGTGCCAGCAGGGAGGACCTTAGCAATCAGCCCCAGCATTTT.

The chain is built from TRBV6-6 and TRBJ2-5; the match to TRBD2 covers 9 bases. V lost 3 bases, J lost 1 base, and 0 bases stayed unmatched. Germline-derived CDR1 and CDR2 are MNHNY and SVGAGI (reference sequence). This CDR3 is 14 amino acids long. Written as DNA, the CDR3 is TGTGCCAGCAGTTATAGCGGGGGCCAAGAGACCCAGTACTTC. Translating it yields CASSYSGGQETQYF.

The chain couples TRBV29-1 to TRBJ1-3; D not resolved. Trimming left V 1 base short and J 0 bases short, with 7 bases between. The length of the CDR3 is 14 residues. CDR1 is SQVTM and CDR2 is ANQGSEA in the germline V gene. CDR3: CSVEGLSSGNTIYF. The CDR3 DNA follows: TGCAGCGTTGAAGGACTGAGCTCTGGAAACACCATATATTTT. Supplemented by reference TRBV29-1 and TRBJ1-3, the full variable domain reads SAVISQKPSRDICQRGTSLTIQCQVDSQVTMMFWYRQQPGQSLTLIATANQGSEATYESGFVIDKFPISRPNLTFSTLTVSNMSPEDSSIYLCSVEGLSSGNTIYFGEGSWLTVV.

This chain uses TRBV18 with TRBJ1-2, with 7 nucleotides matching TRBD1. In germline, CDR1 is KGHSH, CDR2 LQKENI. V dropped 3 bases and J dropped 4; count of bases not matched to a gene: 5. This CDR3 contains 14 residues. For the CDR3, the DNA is TGTGCCAGCTCACCCGGGACAGATCTCTATGGCTACACCTTC. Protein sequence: CASSPGTDLYGYTF.